This is a list of T cell receptor beta chains from one sample in a study of vaccination and CD4 T cells after COVID-19. Antigens of these TCRs are unknown. TCRdb reprocessed the PCR reads with MiXCR, giving one entry per CDR3 protein. The repertoire has some 20,000 distinct CDR3 sequences, roughly 40% of them found once; the top ten carry roughly 2.9%. The input for sequencing was CD4+ T cells from blood, cultured in vitro, taken after SARS-CoV-2 vaccination. These TCRs come from a human donor who had recovered from COVID-19. The conserved cysteine and the conserved F or W are not part of the CDR3 here. The order of the fields is CDR3 protein, J gene, V gene.

cdr3_aa: ASSFTNYEQY
j_call: TRBJ2-7
v_call: TRBV12-3/TRBV12-4

cdr3_aa: SARDRVGYGYT
j_call: TRBJ1-2
v_call: TRBV20-1

cdr3_aa: ASSPPNRSQETQY
j_call: TRBJ2-5
v_call: TRBV18

cdr3_aa: SALTPGGETQY
j_call: TRBJ2-5
v_call: TRBV20-1

cdr3_aa: ASSVDRGDNQPQH
j_call: TRBJ1-5
v_call: TRBV2

cdr3_aa: ASSRWTENTGELF
j_call: TRBJ2-2
v_call: TRBV6-1

cdr3_aa: ASSISGRETQY
j_call: TRBJ2-5
v_call: TRBV19

cdr3_aa: ASSKEGRAYNEQF
j_call: TRBJ2-1
v_call: TRBV6-1

cdr3_aa: ASSQGLAGNLAKNIQY
j_call: TRBJ2-4
v_call: TRBV4-1

cdr3_aa: ASSLTGNEQF
j_call: TRBJ2-1
v_call: TRBV7-9

cdr3_aa: ASSLDSGEGETQY
j_call: TRBJ2-5
v_call: TRBV11-2

cdr3_aa: ASSLAQDHNSPLH
j_call: TRBJ1-6
v_call: TRBV5-1

cdr3_aa: ASSFSQYNEQF
j_call: TRBJ2-1
v_call: TRBV7-2

cdr3_aa: ASSFRGGNQPQH
j_call: TRBJ1-5
v_call: TRBV12-1

cdr3_aa: ASSRAPMGQNYGYT
j_call: TRBJ1-2
v_call: TRBV19

cdr3_aa: ASSLGDRNSPLH
j_call: TRBJ1-6
v_call: TRBV7-8

cdr3_aa: ASSTVGEKLF
j_call: TRBJ1-4
v_call: TRBV19

cdr3_aa: ASSWRLLPGSPPYSNQPQH
j_call: TRBJ1-5
v_call: TRBV6-2/TRBV6-3

cdr3_aa: ASSQDRGLGYNYGYT
j_call: TRBJ1-2
v_call: TRBV6-2/TRBV6-3

cdr3_aa: ASSETRETQY
j_call: TRBJ2-5
v_call: TRBV6-1